The following is a TCR beta chain sequence with its context. Its antigen is unknown. MiXCR, run by TCRdb on the 5' RACE reads, gives a single entry per CDR3 protein. The sample shows around 230,000 distinct CDR3 sequences, 7.5% to 9% of them seen only once. The CDR3 totals 13 residues. Trimming shortened V by 7 bases and J by 4 bases, and 13 bases separated the two germline ends. This sample was included in a study of CD8 T cells in ankylosing spondylitis. General study findings and limits: A TCR beta motif made of fewer than 10 highly homologous variants seemed typical of ankylosing spondylitis blood. Disease-associated clones were CD8+ and fairly uncommon in peripheral blood.

The specimen sequenced was blood, either unsorted or a sorted T cell fraction (not recorded which). The chain links TRBV23-1 to TRBJ1-2; the D is unclear. TRBV23-1 is an open reading frame, and its role is uncertain. The sequence was obtained from a male donor with ankylosing spondylitis or in good health (not recorded which). CDR3 sequence (DNA): TGCGCCAGCACCAGATGCTGGGGCTATGGCTACACCTTC. Amino acid sequence: CASTRCWGYGYTF.